This is a list of T cell receptor beta chains from one sample in a study of shared clonotypes between healthy human individuals. Clones were read by immunoSEQ multiplex PCR, and TCRdb kept only the in-frame ones, dropping some. The sample includes roughly 640,000 clones, around 97% of them seen just once. Source material: naive CD4+ T cells sorted from blood. These receptors came from a woman aged 25 to 39 in good health. CDR3s include the opening cysteine and the closing phenylalanine or tryptophan. Fields, in order: V gene, clone size, D gene, J gene, CDR3 protein, CDR3 DNA. The D gene is left open where the match is weak. Some rows have no size entry. The others give once, few or many, or a class for an expanded clone.

v_gene: TRBV11-2
abundance: NA
d_gene: TRBD2
j_gene: TRBJ2-7
CDR3aa: CASSLIAGNSYEQYF
CDR3nt: TGTGCCAGCAGCTTAATAGCGGGGAACTCCTACGAGCAGTACTTC

v_gene: TRBV7-2
abundance: NA
d_gene: NA
j_gene: TRBJ2-1
CDR3aa: CASSLAQGEQFF
CDR3nt: TGTGCCAGCAGCTTAGCGCAGGGTGAGCAGTTCTTC

v_gene: TRBV7-3
abundance: NA
d_gene: TRBD2
j_gene: TRBJ2-3
CDR3aa: CASSLEGGPSDTQYF
CDR3nt: TGTGCCAGCAGCTTAGAGGGAGGGCCCTCAGATACGCAGTATTTT

v_gene: TRBV5-1
abundance: once
d_gene: TRBD2
j_gene: TRBJ2-5
CDR3aa: CASSVGLAIWETQYF
CDR3nt: TGCGCCAGCAGCGTGGGACTAGCGATCTGGGAGACCCAGTACTTC

v_gene: TRBV11-2
abundance: NA
d_gene: NA
j_gene: TRBJ2-1
CDR3aa: CASRPTGSSYNEQFF
CDR3nt: TGTGCCAGCAGACCAACAGGGAGCTCCTACAATGAGCAGTTCTTC

v_gene: TRBV18
abundance: NA
d_gene: NA
j_gene: TRBJ1-4
CDR3aa: CASSPWDKGEKLFF
CDR3nt: TGTGCCAGCTCACCGTGGGACAAGGGAGAAAAACTGTTTTTT

v_gene: TRBV19
abundance: NA
d_gene: NA
j_gene: TRBJ1-4
CDR3aa: CASSIRRGINEKLFF
CDR3nt: TGTGCCAGTAGTATTCGCAGGGGAATTAATGAAAAACTGTTTTTT

v_gene: TRBV29-1
abundance: NA
d_gene: TRBD1
j_gene: TRBJ2-5
CDR3aa: CSVEPSTTGETQYF
CDR3nt: TGCAGCGTTGAACCTAGCACGACAGGGGAGACCCAGTACTTC

v_gene: TRBV10-2
abundance: NA
d_gene: NA
j_gene: TRBJ2-1
CDR3aa: CASRSSVTEQFF
CDR3nt: TGCGCCAGCAGGTCTAGTGTTACTGAGCAGTTCTTC

v_gene: TRBV10-3
abundance: once
d_gene: TRBD2
j_gene: TRBJ2-7
CDR3aa: CAISDEGRESAYEQYF
CDR3nt: TGTGCCATCAGTGATGAGGGGCGGGAGTCGGCCTACGAGCAGTACTTC

v_gene: TRBV28
abundance: NA
d_gene: NA
j_gene: TRBJ2-5
CDR3aa: CASSFSAQETQYF
CDR3nt: TGTGCCAGCAGTTTCAGTGCCCAAGAGACCCAGTACTTC

v_gene: TRBV27
abundance: NA
d_gene: TRBD1
j_gene: TRBJ2-7
CDR3aa: CASSGTGGLSYEQYF
CDR3nt: TGTGCCAGCAGTGGGACAGGGGGTCTCTCCTACGAGCAGTACTTC

v_gene: TRBV6-1
abundance: NA
d_gene: NA
j_gene: TRBJ1-5
CDR3aa: CASSSTGGGQPQHF
CDR3nt: TGTGCCAGCAGCTCCACGGGGGGCGGTCAGCCCCAGCATTTT

v_gene: TRBV28
abundance: NA
d_gene: NA
j_gene: TRBJ2-7
CDR3aa: CASAARGWKGSYEQYF
CDR3nt: TGTGCCAGCGCAGCCAGGGGATGGAAAGGCTCCTACGAGCAGTACTTC

v_gene: TRBV5-6
abundance: NA
d_gene: TRBD1
j_gene: TRBJ1-1
CDR3aa: CASSPVQGAGEAFF
CDR3nt: TGTGCCAGCAGCCCCGTACAGGGGGCTGGTGAAGCTTTCTTT

v_gene: TRBV4-1
abundance: NA
d_gene: TRBD2
j_gene: TRBJ2-1
CDR3aa: CASSQDRGLAVGEQFF
CDR3nt: TGCGCCAGCAGCCAAGATAGGGGACTAGCGGTGGGTGAGCAGTTCTTC

v_gene: TRBV19
abundance: NA
d_gene: TRBD2
j_gene: TRBJ2-2
CDR3aa: CASSIGLAGGGLGPGELFF
CDR3nt: TGTGCCAGTAGTATAGGACTAGCGGGAGGAGGTTTAGGTCCCGGGGAGCTGTTTTTT

v_gene: TRBV5-1
abundance: NA
d_gene: NA
j_gene: TRBJ1-3
CDR3aa: CASSLGTVGNTIYF
CDR3nt: TGCGCCAGCAGCTTGGGGACAGTTGGAAACACCATATATTTT

v_gene: TRBV10-3
abundance: NA
d_gene: TRBD2
j_gene: TRBJ2-7
CDR3aa: CAISDVGLAKTYEQYF
CDR3nt: TGTGCCATCAGTGATGTTGGACTAGCGAAGACCTACGAGCAGTACTTC

v_gene: TRBV5-6
abundance: NA
d_gene: NA
j_gene: TRBJ1-6
CDR3aa: CASRYSMLDSPLHF
CDR3nt: TGTGCCAGCAGATACAGTATGCTGGATTCACCCCTCCACTTT

v_gene: TRBV5-1
abundance: NA
d_gene: TRBD2
j_gene: TRBJ2-3
CDR3aa: CASSWEGGTDTQYF
CDR3nt: TGCGCCAGCAGTTGGGAGGGAGGCACAGATACGCAGTATTTT

v_gene: TRBV19
abundance: NA
d_gene: TRBD1
j_gene: TRBJ1-2
CDR3aa: CASSRQGDYGYTF
CDR3nt: TGTGCCAGTAGCCGACAGGGTGACTATGGCTACACCTTC

v_gene: TRBV28
abundance: NA
d_gene: TRBD2
j_gene: TRBJ2-7
CDR3aa: CASSSDQLAGGSRGSYEQYF
CDR3nt: TGTGCCAGCAGTTCGGACCAACTAGCGGGAGGATCGCGTGGGTCCTACGAGCAGTACTTC

v_gene: TRBV5-1
abundance: once
d_gene: TRBD2
j_gene: TRBJ2-7
CDR3aa: CASSFGLAGGSSYEQYF
CDR3nt: TGCGCCAGCAGCTTCGGACTAGCGGGAGGTAGCTCCTACGAGCAGTACTTC

v_gene: TRBV5-1
abundance: NA
d_gene: NA
j_gene: TRBJ1-2
CDR3aa: CASSLEGRGASNYGYTF
CDR3nt: TGCGCCAGCAGCTTGGAGGGTCGGGGGGCCTCTAACTATGGCTACACCTTC

v_gene: TRBV7-3
abundance: NA
d_gene: NA
j_gene: TRBJ2-7
CDR3aa: CASSLSGSSYEQYF
CDR3nt: TGTGCCAGCAGCTTAAGCGGCAGCTCCTACGAGCAGTACTTC

v_gene: TRBV27
abundance: NA
d_gene: NA
j_gene: TRBJ2-1
CDR3aa: CASRDGGRAHEQFF
CDR3nt: TGTGCCAGCCGGGACGGTGGTCGCGCGCATGAGCAGTTCTTC